A single T cell receptor beta chain is shown here with its context. Its antigen is undetermined. These data belong to a study of T cells after yellow fever vaccination. The ends lost 5 bases at V and 5 bases at J; junction bases unmatched: 3. Germline CDR1 MDHEN, CDR2 SYDVKM. The CDR3 runs to 13 residues. MiXCR was run by TCRdb on the 5' RACE reads, yielding one entry per CDR3 protein. The data show approximately 550,000 distinct CDR3 sequences, with under 25% seen just once and roughly an eighth held by the top ten. Overall study results and limits: FACS-sorted repertoires might harbor abundant contaminating clonotypes from the bulk population. Post-booster samples contained most primary-vaccination clones (more than 95% CD4, almost 90% CD8).

The clonotype was recovered from a man aged 30 to 45 who received the YFV17D yellow fever vaccine. The sample here was PBMCs, taken 15 days after the yellow fever booster vaccination. The chain joins TRBV28 to TRBJ2-3, with 8 nucleotides matching TRBD1. CDR3 loop: CASSRRGQDTQYF. The CDR3 DNA is TGTGCCAGCAGTCGCAGGGGGCAAGATACGCAGTATTTT.